These 11 T cell receptor beta chains share one sample of origin, sequenced in a study of T cell responses to AZD1222 COVID-19 vaccine. Here immunoSEQ multiplex PCR was the method, and the copy in TCRdb shows in-frame clones only, minus some. This repertoire shows 130,000 or so clones, about 91% found once; its top ten account for 1.9%. Sequencing was performed on peripheral blood, taken 28 days after the second AZD1222 dose. These receptors came from an adult who received the AZD1222 COVID-19 vaccine.

The rearrangement uses TRBV7-2 and TRBJ1-2; maybe TRBD1 (5 bases). Between the trimmed V and J ends, which lost 1 base and 0 bases, there was a span of 15 bases. Germline V lookup: CDR1 SGHTA, CDR2 FQGNSA. CDR3 length: 17 residues. The CDR3 spells CASSLVSGRGANYGYTF. The CDR3 DNA sequence: TGTGCCAGCAGCTTAGTCTCAGGAAGGGGAGCTAACTATGGCTACACCTTC.

The V gene is TRBV18, the J gene TRBJ2-5; D not certain. Germline V lookup: CDR1 KGHSH, CDR2 LQKENI. The CDR3 consists of 14 residues. Trimming cost V 0 bases and J 1 base, with 6 bases left between them. The CDR3 here is CASSPPGTQETQYF. For the CDR3, the DNA is TGTGCCAGCTCACCACCCGGTACCCAAGAGACCCAGTACTTC.

The J gene is TRBJ1-1, the V gene TRBV28; D is uncertain. V was cut by 8 bases and J by 1 base, with 11 bases left in between. In germline, CDR1 is MDHEN, CDR2 SYDVKM. The CDR3 is 13 amino acids. The CDR3 here is CASGQEQNTEAFF. The DNA for the CDR3 is TGTGCCAGCGGGCAAGAGCAGAACACTGAAGCTTTCTTT.

The sample holds one count of this clone. The V call is TRBV7-2, the J call TRBJ2-3; D gene uncertain. The germline V gene encodes CDR1 SGHTA and CDR2 FQGNSA. The CDR3 extends over 14 amino acids. The V gene lost 1 base and the J gene lost 9 bases, with 14 bases spanning the gap. The CDR3 DNA reads as TGTGCCAGCAGCTTAGGGCAGGAGAAAGTGACGCAGTATTTT. Amino acids: CASSLGQEKVTQYF.

The rearrangement links TRBV12-3 or TRBV12-4 to TRBJ1-1; unclear D gene. The V and J ends lost 3 bases and 6 bases respectively, with 8 bases between them. This CDR3 is 12 amino acids long. Here the CDR3 reads CASSFDGAEAFF. The CDR3 DNA reads TGTGCCAGCAGTTTTGACGGCGCTGAAGCTTTCTTT.

Only one count was recorded for this clone. The V gene is TRBV24-1, the J gene TRBJ2-2; D is unclear. Per the germline V gene, CDR1 is KGHDR and CDR2 is SFDVKD. Trimming shortened V by 0 bases and J by 5 bases, and 3 bases separated the two germline ends. CDR3 length: 13 residues. The CDR3 is CATSDLRTGELFF. CDR3 bases: TGTGCCACCAGTGATTTGCGGACCGGGGAGCTGTTTTTT.

J is TRBJ1-2 and V is TRBV2, with D unresolved. V lost 0 bases to trimming and J lost 6 bases, with 29 bases between them. This CDR3 is built from 20 residues. CDR1 and CDR2 from the germline V gene are SNHLY and FYNNEI. Written as DNA, the CDR3 is TGTGCCAGCAGTGAAGCGGTAGTTTTGAGTCCGGGCCGCGGGTCCGATGGCTACACCTTC. Protein sequence: CASSEAVVLSPGRGSDGYTF.

V gene TRBV2 combines with J gene TRBJ1-2; D remains unclear. The V end was cut by 1 base, the J end by 5 bases, with 11 bases between. CDR1 and CDR2 from the germline V gene are SNHLY and FYNNEI. The CDR3 runs to 14 residues. In DNA, the CDR3 is TGTGCCAGCAGTGAAGTAGGGAATGGGTATGGCTACACCTTC. Translation: CASSEVGNGYGYTF. Full variable domain (missing parts from reference TRBV2 and TRBJ1-2): EPEVTQTPSHQVTQMGQEVILRCVPISNHLYFYWYRQILGQKVEFLVSFYNNEISEKSEIFDDQFSVERPDGSNFTLKIRSTKLEDSAMYFCASSEVGNGYGYTFGSGTRLTVV.

The rearrangement uses TRBV6-6 and TRBJ2-5; D remains ambiguous. The ends were cut back, 2 bases at V and 0 bases at J, with 4 bases in the middle. Germline V gene sequence: CDR1 MNHNY, CDR2 SVGAGI (reference sequence). The CDR3 runs 13 residues. CDR3 protein: CASSYPNQETQYF. CDR3 DNA sequence: TGTGCCAGCAGTTACCCCAACCAAGAGACCCAGTACTTC.

The V call is TRBV11-2, the J call TRBJ2-5; TRBD2 matches 12 bases. J gave up 5 bases and V 3 bases, and 7 bases lay outside the gene matches. This CDR3 has 16 amino acids. Germline loops: CDR1 SGHAT, CDR2 FQNNGV. CDR3 amino acids: CASSLTSGGLTETQYF. The CDR3 DNA is TGTGCCAGCAGCTTGACTAGCGGGGGTCTAACGGAGACCCAGTACTTC.

The rearrangement uses TRBV6-2 or TRBV6-3 and TRBJ2-2; 14 bases align to TRBD2. The CDR3 loop spans 18 amino acids. Germline CDR1 MNHEY, CDR2 SVGEGT. The junction had 9 bases not matched to a gene; V was cut back by 6 bases and J by 3 bases. CDR3 coding DNA: TGTGCCAGCAGCCCGGGACTAGCGGGGGCCCCGTACACCGGGGAGCTGTTTTTT. Protein: CASSPGLAGAPYTGELFF.